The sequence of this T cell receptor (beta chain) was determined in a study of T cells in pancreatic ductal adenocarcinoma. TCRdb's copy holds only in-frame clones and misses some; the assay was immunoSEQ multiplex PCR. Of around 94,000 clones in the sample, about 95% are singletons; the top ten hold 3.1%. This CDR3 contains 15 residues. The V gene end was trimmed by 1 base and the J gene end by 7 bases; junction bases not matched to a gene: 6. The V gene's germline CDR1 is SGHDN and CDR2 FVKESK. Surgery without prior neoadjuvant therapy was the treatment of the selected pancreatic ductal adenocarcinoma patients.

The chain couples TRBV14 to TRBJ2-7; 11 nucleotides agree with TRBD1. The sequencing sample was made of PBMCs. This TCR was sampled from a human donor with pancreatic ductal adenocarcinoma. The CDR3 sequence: CASSQGDRGYWEQYF. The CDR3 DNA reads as TGTGCCAGCAGCCAAGGGGACAGGGGGTATTGGGAGCAGTACTTC.